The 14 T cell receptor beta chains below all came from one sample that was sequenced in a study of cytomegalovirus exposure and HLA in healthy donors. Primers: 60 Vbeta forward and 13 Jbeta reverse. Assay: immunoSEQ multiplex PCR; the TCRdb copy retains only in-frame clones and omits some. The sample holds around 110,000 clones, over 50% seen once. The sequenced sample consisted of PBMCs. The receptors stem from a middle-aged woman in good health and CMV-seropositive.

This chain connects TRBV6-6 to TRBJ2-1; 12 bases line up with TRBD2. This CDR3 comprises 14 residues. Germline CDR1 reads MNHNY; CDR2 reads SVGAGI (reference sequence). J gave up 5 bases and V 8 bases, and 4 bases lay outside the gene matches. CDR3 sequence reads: CASERTSGNNEQFF. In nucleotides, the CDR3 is TGTGCCAGCGAAAGGACTAGCGGGAACAATGAGCAGTTCTTC.

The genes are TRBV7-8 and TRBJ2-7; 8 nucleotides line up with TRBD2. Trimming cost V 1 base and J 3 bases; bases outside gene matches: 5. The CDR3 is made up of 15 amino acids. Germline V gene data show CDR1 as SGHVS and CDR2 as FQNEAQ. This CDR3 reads CASSLGAGANYEQYF. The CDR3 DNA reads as TGTGCCAGCAGCTTAGGAGCGGGGGCAAACTACGAGCAGTACTTC.

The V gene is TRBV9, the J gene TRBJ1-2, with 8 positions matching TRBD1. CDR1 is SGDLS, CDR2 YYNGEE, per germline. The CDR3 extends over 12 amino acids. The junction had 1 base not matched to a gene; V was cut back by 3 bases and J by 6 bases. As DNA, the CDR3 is TGTGCCAGCAGCGCGGACAGGGATGGCTACACCTTC. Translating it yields CASSADRDGYTF.

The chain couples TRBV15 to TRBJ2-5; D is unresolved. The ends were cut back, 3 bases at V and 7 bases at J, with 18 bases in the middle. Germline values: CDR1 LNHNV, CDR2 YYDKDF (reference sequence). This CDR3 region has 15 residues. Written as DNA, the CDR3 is TGTGCCACCAGCAGCCAGCGCGGAGATTATGTGACCCAGTACTTC. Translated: CATSSQRGDYVTQYF. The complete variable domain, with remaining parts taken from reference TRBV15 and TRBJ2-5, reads DAMVIQNPRYQVTQFGKPVTLSCSQTLNHNVMYWYQQKSSQAPKLLFHYYDKDFNNEADTPDNFQSRRPNTSFCFLDIRSPGLGDTAMYLCATSSQRGDYVTQYFGPGTRLLVL.

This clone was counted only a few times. CDR3: CASSRRAGASGEQFF. The CDR3 DNA reads as TGTGCCAGCAGCCGGCGGGCGGGAGCTTCAGGTGAGCAGTTCTTC. V and J are TRBV28 and TRBJ2-1; TRBD2 aligns across 7 bases. CDR3 size: 15 residues. In germline, CDR1 is MDHEN, CDR2 SYDVKM. The J segment lost 9 bases and the V segment lost 6 bases, leaving 14 bases of the junction unmatched.

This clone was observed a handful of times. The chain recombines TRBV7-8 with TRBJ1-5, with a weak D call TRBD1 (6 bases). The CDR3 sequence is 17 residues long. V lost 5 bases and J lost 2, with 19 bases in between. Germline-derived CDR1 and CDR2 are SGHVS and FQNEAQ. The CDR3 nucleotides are TGTGCCAGCAGCCCTTTCGAGGGGGGGCGAGGCAATCAGCCCCAGCATTTT. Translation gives CASSPFEGGRGNQPQHF.

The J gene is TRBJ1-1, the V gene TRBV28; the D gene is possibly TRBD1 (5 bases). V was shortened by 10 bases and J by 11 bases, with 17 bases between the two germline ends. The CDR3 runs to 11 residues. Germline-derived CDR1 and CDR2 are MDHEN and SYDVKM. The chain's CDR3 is CATRGEPPAFF. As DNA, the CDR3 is TGTGCCACCCGGGGGGAACCGCCCGCTTTCTTT.

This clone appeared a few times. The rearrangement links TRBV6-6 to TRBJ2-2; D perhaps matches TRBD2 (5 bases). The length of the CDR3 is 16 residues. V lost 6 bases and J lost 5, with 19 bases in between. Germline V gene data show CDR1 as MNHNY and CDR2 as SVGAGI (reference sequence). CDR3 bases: TGTGCCAGCAGCCCCCCCGGTCGGGAAGGTACCGGGGAGCTGTTTTTT. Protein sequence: CASSPPGREGTGELFF.

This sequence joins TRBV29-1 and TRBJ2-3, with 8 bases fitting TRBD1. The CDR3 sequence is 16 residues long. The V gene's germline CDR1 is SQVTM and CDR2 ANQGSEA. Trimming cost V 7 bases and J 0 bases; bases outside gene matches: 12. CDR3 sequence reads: CSAAGGQGASTDTQYF. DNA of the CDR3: TGCAGCGCAGCTGGAGGGCAGGGGGCGAGCACAGATACGCAGTATTTT.

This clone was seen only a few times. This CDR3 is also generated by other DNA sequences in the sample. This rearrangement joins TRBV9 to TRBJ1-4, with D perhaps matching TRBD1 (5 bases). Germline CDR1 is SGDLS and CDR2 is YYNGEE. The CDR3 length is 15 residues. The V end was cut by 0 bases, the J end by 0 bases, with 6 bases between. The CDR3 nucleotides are TGTGCCAGCAGCGTAGGGGGGGCAACTAATGAAAAACTGTTTTTT. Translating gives CASSVGGATNEKLFF. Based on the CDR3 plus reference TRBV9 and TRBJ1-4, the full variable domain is DSGVTQTPKHLITATGQRVTLRCSPRSGDLSVYWYQQSLDQGLQFLIQYYNGEERAKGNILERFSAQQFPDLHSELNLSSLELGDSALYFCASSVGGATNEKLFFGSGTQLSVL.

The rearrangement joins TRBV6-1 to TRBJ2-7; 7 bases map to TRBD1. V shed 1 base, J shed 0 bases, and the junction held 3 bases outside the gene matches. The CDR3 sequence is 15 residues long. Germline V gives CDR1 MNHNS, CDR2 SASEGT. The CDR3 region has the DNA TGTGCCAGCAGTGAAGTTAGGGGGCCCTCCTACGAGCAGTACTTC. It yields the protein CASSEVRGPSYEQYF.

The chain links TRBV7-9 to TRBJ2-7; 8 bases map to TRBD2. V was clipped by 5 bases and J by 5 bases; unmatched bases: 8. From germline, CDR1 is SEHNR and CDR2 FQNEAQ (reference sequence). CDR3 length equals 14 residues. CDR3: CASSAAGGAHEQYF. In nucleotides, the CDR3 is TGTGCCAGCAGCGCAGCCGGGGGGGCGCACGAGCAGTACTTC.

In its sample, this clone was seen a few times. CDR3 in amino acids: CASSLLAGVDTGELFF. The CDR3 DNA follows: TGTGCCAGCAGCTTATTAGCGGGAGTTGACACCGGGGAGCTGTTTTTT. V gene TRBV11-3 combines with J gene TRBJ2-2; 9 positions agree with TRBD2. Per germline, CDR1 SGHNT and CDR2 YENEEA. CDR3 size: 16 residues. The J segment lost 3 bases and the V segment lost 2 bases, leaving 4 bases of the junction unmatched.

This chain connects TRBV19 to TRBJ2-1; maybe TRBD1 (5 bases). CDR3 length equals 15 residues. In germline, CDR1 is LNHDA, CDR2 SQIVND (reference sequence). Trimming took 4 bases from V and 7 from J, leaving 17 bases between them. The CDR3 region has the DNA TGTGCCAGTAGTAAACAAGGGGTGACACAAAATGAGCAGTTCTTC. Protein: CASSKQGVTQNEQFF.